A selection of T cell receptor beta chains follows, all from one sample in a study of blood T cell repertoires in COVID-19. The method was immunoSEQ multiplex PCR; TCRdb's version includes in-frame clones alone and lacks a portion of them. The sample records tens of thousands of clones, 65% to 85% being singletons. Sequencing was carried out using peripheral blood. These receptors were taken from a man older than 75 with COVID-19, enrolled during active disease. Each CDR3 is given with its conserved first and last residue. Each record gives: clone size, V gene, D gene, J gene, CDR3 DNA, CDR3 protein. A D gene is named only where the DNA matches it firmly. Expanded clones are given a class, and other clones once, few, many or no size at all.

clone_size: -
v_call: TRBV18
d_call: -
j_call: TRBJ1-1
cdr3_nt: TGTGCCAGCTCACCGTACGGGGGGACTGAAGCTTTCTTT
cdr3_aa: CASSPYGGTEAFF

clone_size: -
v_call: TRBV11-2
d_call: TRBD2
j_call: TRBJ2-1
cdr3_nt: TGTGCCAGCAGCCGCGGGGGGTCCTCCTACAATGAGCAGTTCTTC
cdr3_aa: CASSRGGSSYNEQFF

clone_size: -
v_call: TRBV29-1
d_call: -
j_call: TRBJ2-1
cdr3_nt: TGCAGCGTCCACGGGAGCGGACTTGGCTCCTACAATGAGCAGTTCTTC
cdr3_aa: CSVHGSGLGSYNEQFF

clone_size: -
v_call: TRBV11-2
d_call: TRBD2
j_call: TRBJ2-7
cdr3_nt: TGTGCCAGCAGCCCCCTCGGGGGGACCTACGAGCAGTACTTC
cdr3_aa: CASSPLGGTYEQYF

clone_size: -
v_call: TRBV5-4
d_call: TRBD1
j_call: TRBJ1-1
cdr3_nt: TGTGCCAGCCACAGGGGCGGGAACACTGAAGCTTTCTTT
cdr3_aa: CASHRGGNTEAFF

clone_size: -
v_call: TRBV11-2
d_call: -
j_call: TRBJ1-3
cdr3_nt: TGTGCCAGCAGCTTAACAGGGCCCCGCTCTGGAAACACCATATATTTT
cdr3_aa: CASSLTGPRSGNTIYF

clone_size: -
v_call: TRBV9
d_call: -
j_call: TRBJ1-6
cdr3_nt: TGTGCCAGCAGCGTAGACCTCGACTCGAGCTATAATTCACCCCTCCACTTT
cdr3_aa: CASSVDLDSSYNSPLHF

clone_size: -
v_call: TRBV11-2
d_call: -
j_call: TRBJ2-3
cdr3_nt: TGTGCCAGCAGCTCAAAGGGACACCCACAGGGAGATACGCAGTATTTT
cdr3_aa: CASSSKGHPQGDTQYF

clone_size: -
v_call: TRBV5-4
d_call: TRBD1
j_call: TRBJ1-1
cdr3_nt: TGTGCCAGCAGCTTGGAGACAGGGCTGAACACTGAAGCTTTCTTT
cdr3_aa: CASSLETGLNTEAFF

clone_size: once
v_call: TRBV24-1
d_call: TRBD2
j_call: TRBJ2-3
cdr3_nt: TGTGCCACCAGTGCCGGGGGGGGTAATTCGGATACGCAGTATTTT
cdr3_aa: CATSAGGGNSDTQYF

clone_size: once
v_call: TRBV4-3
d_call: -
j_call: TRBJ1-6
cdr3_nt: TGCGCCAGCAGCCAAGTTACAGTGGGCTCCTATAATTCACCCCTCCACTTT
cdr3_aa: CASSQVTVGSYNSPLHF

clone_size: -
v_call: TRBV10-3
d_call: TRBD1
j_call: TRBJ2-2
cdr3_nt: TGTGCCATCAGTCCGGGACAGAGTACCGGGGAGCTGTTTTTT
cdr3_aa: CAISPGQSTGELFF

clone_size: -
v_call: TRBV7-2
d_call: -
j_call: TRBJ1-2
cdr3_nt: TGTGCCAGCAGCTTAAGTCAAGACAGGCTCCAGAGGGGCTACACCTTC
cdr3_aa: CASSLSQDRLQRGYTF

clone_size: -
v_call: TRBV4-1
d_call: -
j_call: TRBJ2-3
cdr3_nt: TGCGCCAGCAGCCAAGAACAGGACACAGATACGCAGTATTTT
cdr3_aa: CASSQEQDTDTQYF

clone_size: -
v_call: TRBV29-1
d_call: -
j_call: TRBJ1-2
cdr3_nt: TGCAGCGTTGGGACAGACCAGCGGGGGGGTGATGGCTACACCTTC
cdr3_aa: CSVGTDQRGGDGYTF

clone_size: -
v_call: TRBV6-6
d_call: -
j_call: TRBJ1-1
cdr3_nt: TGTGCCAGCAGTTACTATGGTATGAGCACTGAAGCTTTCTTT
cdr3_aa: CASSYYGMSTEAFF

clone_size: -
v_call: TRBV27
d_call: -
j_call: TRBJ1-4
cdr3_nt: TGTGCCAGCAGTTTACGGGGGGACTATGAAAAACTGTTTTTT
cdr3_aa: CASSLRGDYEKLFF

clone_size: -
v_call: TRBV19
d_call: TRBD1
j_call: TRBJ1-2
cdr3_nt: TGTGCCACCACGGGCAGGGGGATCGATGGCTACACCTTC
cdr3_aa: CATTGRGIDGYTF

clone_size: once
v_call: TRBV11-3
d_call: TRBD2
j_call: TRBJ2-2
cdr3_nt: TGTGCCAGCAGCTTAGGGGCTTCGCTAGCGGGATCCGGGGAGCTGTTTTTT
cdr3_aa: CASSLGASLAGSGELFF

clone_size: -
v_call: TRBV28
d_call: TRBD1
j_call: TRBJ1-4
cdr3_nt: TGTGCCAGCAGTTCCCCGGGACAGAGTGTTTTT
cdr3_aa: CASSSPGQSVF

clone_size: -
v_call: TRBV18
d_call: -
j_call: TRBJ2-1
cdr3_nt: TGTGCCAGCTCGACACTGAGCTCCTACAATGAGCAGTTCTTC
cdr3_aa: CASSTLSSYNEQFF